This T cell receptor beta chain appears in the sequencing data of a study of early T cells in non-severe SARS-CoV-2 infection. Study-wide background: Chains were unpaired, as sequencing was done on bulk RNA from unsorted whole blood. Study results and limitations: Database matching using VDJdb favored anti-spike CD8 responses, with private and CD4 specificities left missing.

This clonotype was recorded a few times. Its specificity is unknown. The TCR library protocol attached unique molecular identifiers to the individual cDNA molecules. TCRdb re-derived calls from the 5' RACE reads in MiXCR, one entry per CDR3 protein. In the table there are tens of thousands of distinct CDR3 sequences, around 7% of which are singletons. Per germline, CDR1 LGHNA and CDR2 YNFKEQ. The V end lost 1 base, the J end lost 4 bases, and 8 bases lay between the germline ends. The CDR3 totals 14 residues. This clonotype was sampled from an adult who was a healthcare worker with PCR-confirmed SARS-CoV-2 infection or an uninfected control (not recorded which). Sequences were derived from whole blood, sampled at baseline. The chain is built from TRBV4-2 and TRBJ2-1, with unresolved D. The CDR3 nucleotides read TGTGCCAGCAGCCAAGGGGCGCGTTACAATGAGCAGTTCTTC. It encodes CASSQGARYNEQFF.